This T cell receptor beta chain was documented in a study of graft-versus-host responses after intestinal transplantation. Study-wide results and caveats: Elevated graft-versus-host to host-versus-graft clonal ratios in allografts were recorded for patients with graft-donor T cell macrochimerism.

Repertoires were generated with immunoSEQ multiplex PCR, while TCRdb's copy carries only in-frame clones and drops some. This table has roughly 80,000 clones, 87% appearing once. V was cut by 4 bases and J by 0 bases, with 10 bases left in between. The CDR3 is 14 residues long. Comment on this clone: Its specificity is unknown.

The receptor was derived from a human donor who was the organ donor for an intestinal transplant. The chain carries TRBV5-7 and TRBJ1-1; tentative D call: TRBD1 (5 bases). TRBV5-7 is labeled an ORF, and its function is uncertain. This specimen was unstimulated CD8+ T cells sorted from spleen or lymph node cells, taken before transplant. CDR3 coding DNA: TGTGCCAGCAGCGGCGACAGAATGAACACTGAAGCTTTCTTT. This encodes CASSGDRMNTEAFF.